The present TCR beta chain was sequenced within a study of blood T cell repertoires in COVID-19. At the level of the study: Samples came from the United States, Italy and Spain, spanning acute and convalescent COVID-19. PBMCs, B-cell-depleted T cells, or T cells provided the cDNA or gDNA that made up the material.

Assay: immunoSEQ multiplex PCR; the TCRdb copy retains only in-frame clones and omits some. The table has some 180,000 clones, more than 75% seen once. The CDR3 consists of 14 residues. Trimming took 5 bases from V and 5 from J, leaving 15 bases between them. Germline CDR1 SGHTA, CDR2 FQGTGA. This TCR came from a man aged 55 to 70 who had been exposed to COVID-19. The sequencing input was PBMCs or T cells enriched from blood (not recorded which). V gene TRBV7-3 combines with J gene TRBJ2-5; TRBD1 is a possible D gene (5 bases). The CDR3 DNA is TGTGCCAGCAGCCTAGACAGCCTAGGGGAGACCCAGTACTTC. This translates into CASSLDSLGETQYF.